The 26 T cell receptor beta chains reported below all come from one sample, sequenced in a study of blood T cell repertoires in COVID-19. Only in-frame clones appear in the TCRdb table, and some are missing; sequencing was by immunoSEQ multiplex PCR. The table shows about 78,000 clones, with 90% occurring only once. The specimen was peripheral blood. These receptors were collected from a woman in her fifties or sixties in a cohort sampled during active COVID-19.

Comments on this clone: Without the conserved terminal phenylalanine or tryptophan, this CDR3 likely stems from a read error. Because the CDR3's place on the DNA is in doubt, the DNA is left out and the CDR3 is given as listed by TCRdb. This chain joins TRBV5-8 and TRBJ2-3; TRBD2 is the table's D call, not checked against the DNA. The CDR3 is 9 residues long, ends included. Germline CDR1 SGHTS, CDR2 YDEGEE. The CDR3 sequence: CASSLAPPR.

The V and J genes are TRBV9 and TRBJ2-3; 10 nucleotides line up with TRBD2. CDR1 SGDLS and CDR2 YYNGEE come from the germline V gene. V was pared by 0 bases and J by 0 bases, with 7 bases of the junction left unmatched. The CDR3 length is 18 residues. CDR3 coding DNA: TGTGCCAGCAGCGTAGGACTAGCGGGTACTCTTAGCACAGATACGCAGTATTTT. Amino acids: CASSVGLAGTLSTDTQYF.

In this sample, this clone turned up a few times. The chain joins TRBV11-3 to TRBJ2-3, with unresolved D. Germline V gene sequence: CDR1 SGHNT, CDR2 YENEEA. This CDR3 is built from 12 residues. V was clipped by 3 bases and J by 7 bases, with 8 bases between them. The CDR3 region has the DNA TGTGCCAGCAGCTTCGGCGACTATACGCAGTATTTT. It translates to CASSFGDYTQYF.

This chain uses TRBV19 with TRBJ2-2; 7 nucleotides agree with TRBD1. The CDR3 has 12 residues. J gave up 8 bases and V 7 bases, and 4 bases lay outside the gene matches. Germline loops: CDR1 LNHDA, CDR2 SQIVND (reference sequence). CDR3 region: CASKEGAGELFF. The CDR3 DNA reads as TGTGCCAGTAAAGAGGGGGCAGGGGAGCTGTTTTTT.

In DNA, the CDR3 is TGTGCCATCAGTCGCCCCGGGACAGACTCCTACGAGCAGTACTTC. It translates to CAISRPGTDSYEQYF. The rearrangement links TRBV10-3 to TRBJ2-7; TRBD1 agrees at 7 bases. Germline V gene data show CDR1 as ENHRY and CDR2 as SYGVKD. The trim removed 5 bases at V and 0 bases at J, leaving 7 bases unmatched. This CDR3 contains 15 residues.

J is TRBJ2-1 and V is TRBV5-4; 8 positions match TRBD1. J was trimmed by 2 bases and V by 5 bases; bases with no gene match: 6. The CDR3 loop spans 15 amino acids. Germline V gene data show CDR1 as SGHNT and CDR2 as YYREEE (reference sequence). The CDR3 sequence is CASSSRDRTYNEQFF. The CDR3 nucleotides are TGTGCCAGCAGTTCCCGGGACAGGACCTACAATGAGCAGTTCTTC.

The CDR3 nucleotides read TGTGCCAGCAGCCGGGGGGGCGATAACTATGGCTACACCTTC. Translated: CASSRGGDNYGYTF. The genes are TRBV28 and TRBJ1-2; D is perhaps TRBD1 (6 bases). Germline assignment: CDR1 MDHEN and CDR2 SYDVKM. V dropped 6 bases and J dropped 1 base, with 12 bases sitting between them. The CDR3 extends over 14 amino acids.

The rearrangement uses TRBV13 and TRBJ1-6; perhaps TRBD1 as D (5 bases). The V gene lost 7 bases and the J gene lost 7 bases, with 11 bases spanning the gap. CDR1 is PRHDT and CDR2 is FYEKMQ in the germline V gene (reference sequence). CDR3 length: 13 amino acids. CDR3 loop: CASTLGANSPLHF. In DNA form, the CDR3 reads TGTGCCAGCACGTTAGGGGCAAATTCACCCCTCCACTTT. The full variable domain, completed using reference TRBV13 and TRBJ1-6, is AAGVIQSPRHLIKEKRETATLKCYPIPRHDTVYWYQQGPGQDPQFLISFYEKMQSDKGSIPDRFSAQQFSDYHSELNMSSLELGDSALYFCASTLGANSPLHFGNGTRLTVT.

The genes are TRBV6-1 and TRBJ1-5; 7 nucleotides agree with TRBD1. V was pared by 3 bases and J by 11 bases, with 7 bases of the junction left unmatched. Germline assignment: CDR1 MNHNS and CDR2 SASEGT. The CDR3 is 13 residues long. Here the CDR3 DNA reads TGTGCCAGCAGTGACAGGGGGGTAGGGACCCAGCATTTT. Protein sequence: CASSDRGVGTQHF.

This clone was counted a single time. The V and J genes are TRBV7-9 and TRBJ2-1; 9 bases are shared with TRBD2. J lost 4 bases, V lost 6 bases, and 10 bases had no gene match. Per germline, CDR1 SEHNR and CDR2 FQNEAQ (reference sequence). The CDR3 consists of 16 residues. Here the CDR3 reads CASRNPGLAGYNEQFF. In DNA, the CDR3 is TGTGCCAGCAGAAATCCGGGACTAGCAGGTTACAATGAGCAGTTCTTC.

V usage is TRBV4-1 and J usage is TRBJ1-5; D gene unclear. V was cut by 3 bases and J by 9 bases, with 12 bases left in between. In germline, CDR1 is MGHRA, CDR2 YSYEKL. This CDR3 contains 13 residues. The CDR3 loop is CASSQDPRGPQHF. The CDR3 DNA sequence: TGCGCCAGCAGCCAGGACCCCCGGGGGCCCCAGCATTTT.

In this sample, this clone turned up once. The chain uses TRBV27 and TRBJ2-2, with D unresolved. This CDR3 comprises 15 residues. Germline assignment: CDR1 MNHEY and CDR2 SMNVEV (reference sequence). V shed 6 bases and J shed 0 bases, with 11 bases lying between them. CDR3 DNA sequence: TGTGCCAGCAGCCCCCGGCGGCCGAACACCGGGGAGCTGTTTTTT. Encoded protein: CASSPRRPNTGELFF.

This rearrangement joins TRBV11-2 to TRBJ2-7; 8 bases line up with TRBD1. The germline V gene encodes CDR1 SGHAT and CDR2 FQNNGV. The CDR3 contains 14 residues. V lost 5 bases to trimming and J lost 1 base; unmatched junction nucleotides: 4. The CDR3 nucleotides read TGTGCCAGCAGCCCACGACAGGGGTCCTACGAGCAGTACTTC. It specifies CASSPRQGSYEQYF.

The CDR3: CASSKSGSSSYEQYF. The DNA for the CDR3 is TGTGCCAGCAGTAAAAGCGGCTCCAGCTCCTACGAGCAGTACTTC. The chain couples TRBV28 to TRBJ2-7, with a possible D match to TRBD2 (5 bases). Germline V lookup: CDR1 MDHEN, CDR2 SYDVKM. The CDR3 runs to 15 residues. V shed 5 bases and J shed 0 bases, with 14 bases lying between them.

The rearrangement uses TRBV5-4 and TRBJ2-1, with 9 bases identical to TRBD2. This CDR3 comprises 17 residues. Germline lookup yields CDR1 SGHNT and CDR2 YYREEE (reference sequence). The junction had 6 bases not matched to a gene; V was cut back by 0 bases and J by 2 bases. The DNA for the CDR3 is TGTGCCAGCAGCTTGGGGGGCGGGAGGGTTACCTACAATGAGCAGTTCTTC. Protein: CASSLGGGRVTYNEQFF.

V and J are TRBV24-1 and TRBJ2-1, with 9 bases that match TRBD1. The CDR3 sequence is 16 residues long. With V trimmed by 3 bases and J by 6 bases, 8 bases remained unmatched. Looked up from germline, CDR1 is KGHDR and CDR2 is SFDVKD. The CDR3 DNA reads TGTGCCACCAGTGATCCCCTGGGACAGGGTATCAATGAGCAGTTCTTC. It is translated as CATSDPLGQGINEQFF.

The chain links TRBV11-2 to TRBJ2-3; 8 positions agree with TRBD1. Germline lookup yields CDR1 SGHAT and CDR2 FQNNGV. V gave up 1 base and J gave up 2 bases; unmatched junction bases: 5. The CDR3 is 16 amino acids. The CDR3 sequence is CASSLAWGQDTDTQYF. CDR3 in DNA: TGTGCCAGCAGCTTAGCATGGGGACAGGACACAGATACGCAGTATTTT.

The chain combines TRBV9 with TRBJ2-3, with 11 nucleotides matching TRBD1. This CDR3 has 16 amino acids. Germline V gene lookup returns CDR1 SGDLS and CDR2 YYNGEE. Trimming at V came to 2 bases and at J to 6 bases, leaving 8 bases not matched to a gene. This chain's CDR3 is CASSVRTGGASDTQYF. CDR3 coding DNA: TGTGCCAGCAGCGTCCGGACAGGGGGCGCGTCTGATACGCAGTATTTT.

CDR3 DNA: TGTGCCAGCACTCAAGACGGGGGAGAGATACCAGATACGCAGTATTTT. It encodes CASTQDGGEIPDTQYF. This sequence joins TRBV9 and TRBJ2-3; D may be TRBD2 (6 bases). With 6 bases removed from V and 4 bases from J, the gap between germline ends came to 21 bases. Germline CDR1 reads SGDLS; CDR2 reads YYNGEE. The length of the CDR3 is 16 residues.

The chain recombines TRBV7-8 with TRBJ1-4, with D perhaps TRBD1 (6 bases). The CDR3 totals 14 residues. Germline CDR1 and CDR2: SGHVS and FQNEAQ. Between the trimmed V and J ends, which lost 4 bases and 8 bases, there was a span of 14 bases. In DNA form, the CDR3 reads TGTGCCAGCAGCTCCTCTCCTAGGGGGGAAAAACTGTTTTTT. The encoded protein is CASSSSPRGEKLFF.

The rearrangement uses TRBV11-2 and TRBJ2-7; 8 bases are a match to TRBD2. The germline gives CDR1 SGHAT, CDR2 FQNNGV. This CDR3 comprises 15 residues. Trimming cost V 5 bases and J 3 bases; bases outside gene matches: 9. In DNA, the CDR3 is TGTGCCAGCAGCCCGCCCGGGACTAGGGGCTACGAGCAGTACTTC. Translating it yields CASSPPGTRGYEQYF.

The chain is built from TRBV5-8 and TRBJ2-5, with 10 positions matching TRBD2. In germline, CDR1 is SGHTS, CDR2 YDEGEE. Losses at the gene ends were 4 bases for V and 4 bases for J; bases not matched to a gene: 7. This CDR3 comprises 15 residues. CDR3 loop: CASSGGLAIRETQYF. In DNA, the CDR3 is TGTGCCAGCAGCGGGGGACTAGCGATCAGAGAGACCCAGTACTTC.

The rearrangement joins TRBV5-5 to TRBJ2-7, with D perhaps matching TRBD1 (6 bases). The CDR3 extends over 15 amino acids. V was pared by 1 base and J by 4 bases, with 15 bases between. Germline V CDR1 and CDR2: SGHKS, YYEKEE (reference sequence). The CDR3 sequence: CASSLMPGEMYEQYF. CDR3 in DNA: TGTGCCAGCAGCTTGATGCCAGGGGAGATGTACGAGCAGTACTTC. Supplemented by reference TRBV5-5 and TRBJ2-7, the full variable domain reads DAGVTQSPTHLIKTRGQQVTLRCSPISGHKSVSWYQQVLGQGPQFIFQYYEKEERGRGNFPDRFSARQFPNYSSELNVNALLLGDSALYLCASSLMPGEMYEQYFGPGTRLTVT.

V usage is TRBV5-4 and J usage is TRBJ2-7; D remains unclear. CDR1 is SGHNT, CDR2 YYREEE, per germline (reference sequence). The CDR3 loop spans 14 amino acids. V lost 4 bases, J lost 0 bases, and 11 bases lay in between. CDR3 protein: CASSLDVSSYEQYF. The DNA for the CDR3 is TGTGCCAGCAGCCTGGACGTTAGCTCCTACGAGCAGTACTTC.

This clone was detected once. This rearrangement joins TRBV18 to TRBJ2-1, with 7 nucleotides matching TRBD2. This CDR3 is 14 amino acids long. Germline V gene sequence: CDR1 KGHSH, CDR2 LQKENI. V lost 3 bases to trimming and J lost 7 bases; unmatched junction nucleotides: 6. CDR3 region: CASSPRTSPNEQFF. For the CDR3, the DNA is TGTGCCAGCTCACCCAGGACTAGTCCTAATGAGCAGTTCTTC.

J is TRBJ1-5 and V is TRBV28, with no clear D. The CDR3 consists of 15 residues. Between the trimmed V and J ends, which lost 3 bases and 2 bases, there was a span of 11 bases. Germline V gene data show CDR1 as MDHEN and CDR2 as SYDVKM. CDR3 sequence reads: CASSLALGGNQPQHF. In DNA form, the CDR3 reads TGTGCCAGCAGTTTGGCACTTGGAGGCAATCAGCCCCAGCATTTT.